This entry is about one T cell receptor beta chain. Its matching antigen is unknown. Donors each contributed one blood sample measuring 2.5 ml. Reprocessing the 5' RACE reads, TCRdb reports a single entry for every CDR3 protein and omits DNA. The table for this sample gives 110,000 to 150,000 distinct CDR3 sequences. The data stem from a study of monozygotic twins with inflammatory bowel disease. General observations from the study: Clonotypes shared with others were fewer in IBD patients than in healthy twins, especially with disease activity. Discrimination among different T cell subtypes was not achievable.

Sequenced input: blood. This TCR was recovered from a human donor with ulcerative colitis or Crohn's disease, or a healthy co-twin of an affected twin (not recorded which).

The CDR3 protein is CASSLIQGHNSPLHF. This chain links TRBV5-5 with TRBJ1-6; the TCRdb call, TRBD1, lacks DNA for checking. The V gene's germline CDR1 is SGHKS and CDR2 YYEKEE (reference sequence). The CDR3 length is 15 residues. Based on the CDR3 plus reference TRBV5-5 and TRBJ1-6, the full variable domain is DAGVTQSPTHLIKTRGQQVTLRCSPISGHKSVSWYQQVLGQGPQFIFQYYEKEERGRGNFPDRFSARQFPNYSSELNVNALLLGDSALYLCASSLIQGHNSPLHFGNGTRLTVT.